This note documents a single T cell receptor beta chain sequence. No antigen is known for it. No per-base quality is available; no much larger clone lies one base away. TCR CDR3 regions were amplified from genomic DNA by multiplex PCR using the deep immunoSEQ assay. Genomic DNA extracted from each cell subset was distributed evenly over all wells of several immunoSEQ 96-well plates, and each plate served as one replicate. For sorted subsets, 200 to 250 ng of genomic DNA, equivalent to 30,000 or so T cell genomes, went into each replicate PCR. Purified libraries were quantified with a Qubit 3.0 fluorometer, sized on a Bioanalyzer 2100, and re-quantified with the KAPA Library Quantification kit. A separate single-read 150-cycle Illumina NextSeq 550 flow cell was used to sequence each immunoSEQ 96-well plate. On the study's bioinformatics: Because the immunoSEQ output included only junctional sequences and no quality scores, the filtering could not be the same as the filtering used for full-length reads. Sequences were annotated with PyIR, a Python wrapper for IgBLAST v1.9, and V/J genes and CDR3 were assigned using IMGT germline references. Any read was removed if the V/J assignment was weak (E-value above 1e-6), the CDR3 was missing, or the read contained stop codons, out-of-frame junctions, or ambiguous translated residues. A V3J clonotype was defined by an identical inferred V gene, J gene, and CDR3 amino acid sequence. Percentage overlap between repertoires was computed as shared unique clonotypes divided by the size of the smaller repertoire. Repertoire richness was assessed with RTK rarefaction, the Chao1 estimator, and Recon v2.1 estimates of unobserved clonotypes. For all TCRbeta clonotypes obtained by the gDNA method from a few donors, generation probabilities were computed with OLGA. TCRdb obtained this table from immuneACCESS and retained in-frame rearrangements with V and J assigned. These tables miss some clones; where compared with another copy, unresolved V genes account for less than half of the shortfall, and the remainder is unexplained. V and J calls and clone size are copied from that table; D and trimming were computed from the DNA. In this sample the table shows roughly 1,800,000 clones, roughly 95% of which occur a single time. The leading ten clones occupy around 1.2% of the sample.

Per the germline V gene (reference sequence), SEHNR is the CDR1 and FQNEAQ is the CDR2. Deletion took 8 bases off V and 4 bases off J, with a span of 15 bases between the germline ends. Counted from cysteine to phenylalanine, this CDR3 has 13 amino acids. Only the CDR3 region is kept as DNA, spanning 39 bases read in frame from base 1. For the CD8 naive samples, CD45RO-negative cells were positively selected for CCR7, yielding a CD45RA+CCR7+ population from which TemRA cells were excluded. Donors were healthy HIV-negative adults with no recently reported acute infections or vaccinations. All donors were Caucasian adults living in Nashville, Tennessee, USA. Blood was obtained by leukapheresis, after which PBMCs were separated by Ficoll-Histopaque density gradient centrifugation and cryopreserved in liquid nitrogen vapor phase. Analytical flow cytometry was used to check the purity and quantity of every magnetically sorted T cell population. Genomic DNA was isolated from each sorted fraction and quantified by UV absorbance on a Nanodrop 2000c.

The sample originates from a study of shared clonotypes between healthy human individuals (dated by TCRdb to about 2020). With regard to the full study: A few men and two women, aged 18 to 49 years, made up the cohort. For each donor, CD4 naive and CD4 memory were each given three plates, CD8 naive was given two plates, and CD8 memory was given one plate. The study deeply sequenced blood TCR repertoires of roughly five healthy adults to estimate repertoire size and the extent of clonotype sharing between individuals. To increase sequencing depth and limit assay-specific biases, different laboratories used diverse techniques to prepare libraries and sequence TCR repertoires. Between about 0.9 and 9 billion PBMCs per donor were obtained by leukapheresis.

The full study reports these points: Compared with non-shared clonotypes, clonotypes shared by all four sorted-subset donors had higher generation probabilities. Sharing across a few donors was observed for around 5% of naive CD4, less than 4% of naive CD8, about 2.3% of memory CD4, and over 0.3% of memory CD8 clonotypes. Because the study included a small number of donors, the genetic and exposure-history diversity represented was limited. Sampling was restricted to blood, and TCR repertoires in tissue are likely to differ from TCR repertoires in blood. Incomplete sequencing was indicated by rarefaction of sorted-subset datasets, despite the large sequencing depth. Naive subsets generally had larger estimated clonotype richness than memory subsets did. Based on pairwise subsampling, the degree of clonotype sharing among donors was expected to be affected by sequencing depth.

The sample comprised naive CD8+ T cells sorted from blood. The sample's cell subset or site label, decoded: CD45RA+CCR7+. The TCR sequence derives from a young man in good health. The chain employs TRBV7-9 and TRBJ2-7; the D gene is possibly TRBD1 or TRBD2, with 6 bases matching each. The CDR3 corresponds to CASLGGYGYEQYF. The nucleotide sequence reads as follows: TGTGCCAGCCTGGGGGGCTATGGGTACGAGCAGTACTTC.